This T cell receptor beta chain was identified during a study of blood T cell repertoires in COVID-19. The overall study: The samples span acute and convalescent COVID-19 from the United States, Italy and Spain.

In the authors' methods: From reference gene primer amplification, estimates of nucleated cell counts were derived. Some clones are missing from TCRdb's copy, which holds only in-frame ones; the method was immunoSEQ multiplex PCR. V, J and clone size reflect that table, while D and trimming were determined from the DNA. There are fewer than 85,000 clones in the sample; around four fifths occur only once, and about 20% lies in the top ten. This clone was found once. Germline CDR1 SGHDN, CDR2 FVKESK. Deletions cut 0 bases from V and 3 bases from J, with 6 bases between. The CDR3 is 13 amino acids. The chain recombines TRBV14 with TRBJ2-7; no definite D call. The sequencing sample was made of peripheral blood. This sequence was found in a man aged 55-75 years with acute or convalescent COVID-19. The CDR3 DNA reads as TGTGCCAGCAGCCAAGATCTATACTACGAGCAGTACTTC. As protein: CASSQDLYYEQYF. Based on the CDR3 plus reference TRBV14 and TRBJ2-7, the full variable domain is EAGVTQFPSHSVIEKGQTVTLRCDPISGHDNLYWYRRVMGKEIKFLLHFVKESKQDESGMPNNRFLAERTGGTYSTLKVQPAELEDSGVYFCASSQDLYYEQYFGPGTRLTVT.